These 18 T cell receptor beta chains were all obtained from the same sample, sequenced in a study of T cells in Graves' hyperthyroidism and ophthalmopathy. Amplified TCR beta CDR3 regions came from RNA transcripts. The HTBI primer set was used in a first-round RT-PCR of the TCR CDR3. One entry per CDR3 protein results from TCRdb running MiXCR on the multiplex PCR reads. The sample records about 380,000 distinct CDR3 sequences, about 14% being singletons. The specimen was blood. The receptors were gathered from a woman aged 60 to 75 with Graves' hyperthyroidism.

This clonotype showed up just a few times. CDR3 in amino acids: CASSLPSGSSYEQYF. The CDR3, as DNA: TGCGCCAGCAGCTTGCCGAGCGGAAGCTCCTACGAGCAGTACTTC. The genes are TRBV5-1 and TRBJ2-7; a possible D gene is TRBD2 (5 bases). Trimming cost V 1 base and J 0 bases, with 11 bases left between them. This CDR3 has 15 amino acids. Looked up from germline, CDR1 is SGHRS and CDR2 is YFSETQ. The whole variable domain, remainder taken from reference TRBV5-1 and TRBJ2-7, is KAGVTQTPRYLIKTRGQQVTLSCSPISGHRSVSWYQQTPGQGLQFLFEYFSETQRNKGNFPGRFSGRQFSNSRSEMNVSTLELGDSALYLCASSLPSGSSYEQYFGPGTRLTVT.

Only a few counts were recorded for this clonotype. V is TRBV7-9 and J is TRBJ2-2, with TRBD2 identical over 11 bases. The germline CDR1 and CDR2 sequences are SEHNR and FQNEAQ (reference sequence). This CDR3 is built from 15 residues. Losses at the gene ends were 6 bases for V and 5 bases for J; bases not matched to a gene: 5. This CDR3 is CASSPLAGATGELFF. The CDR3 bases are TGTGCCAGCAGTCCACTAGCGGGAGCAACCGGGGAGCTGTTTTTT.

Regarding this clonotype: One base away lies a much larger clone, so this may be a sequencing read error. The chain links TRBV6-2 or TRBV6-3 to TRBJ2-5, with TRBD1 matching over 10 bases. Germline lookup yields CDR1 MNHEY and CDR2 SVGEGT. This CDR3 is built from 16 residues. The chain's CDR3 is CASSYLGTGDGEIQYF. The CDR3 DNA reads TGTGCCAGCAGTTACCTCGGGACAGGGGACGGGGAGATCCAGTACTTC.

For this clonotype: One base away lies a much larger clone, so this may be a sequencing read error. The CDR3 DNA reads TGTGCCAGCACCCAACAGGGGGGACCCTCCGAGCAGTACTTC. Translation: CASTQQGGPSEQYF. This chain joins TRBV2 and TRBJ2-7, with 8 nucleotides matching TRBD1. Germline assignment: CDR1 SNHLY and CDR2 FYNNEI. V lost 7 bases to trimming and J lost 6 bases; unmatched junction nucleotides: 11. The CDR3 sequence is 14 residues long. The variable domain in full, with the rest retrieved from reference TRBV2 and TRBJ2-7, is EPEVTQTPSHQVTQMGQEVILRCVPISNHLYFYWYRQILGQKVEFLVSFYNNEISEKSEIFDDQFSVERPDGSNFTLKIRSTKLEDSAMYFCASTQQGGPSEQYFGPGTRLTVT.

The CDR3 nucleotides are TGTGCTAGTGGCCCCGGGGGAGCAGGGGAAGTCTACAATGAGCAGTTCTTC. This gives the protein CASGPGGAGEVYNEQFF. V usage is TRBV12-5 and J usage is TRBJ2-1, with D possibly being TRBD1 or TRBD2 (6 bases each). This CDR3 comprises 17 residues. The V and J ends lost 6 bases and 3 bases respectively, with 21 bases between them. Germline V CDR1 and CDR2: LGHNT, FRNRAP.

This clonotype has at least ten counts. The chain combines TRBV20-1 with TRBJ2-7; 9 bases fit TRBD1. Germline loops: CDR1 DFQATT, CDR2 SNEGSKA (reference sequence). V lost 1 base to trimming and J lost 3 bases; unmatched junction nucleotides: 4. The CDR3 runs 14 residues. The CDR3 region has the DNA TGCAGTGCTAGAGTGGGGACAGGGTACTACGAGCAGTACTTC. Protein sequence: CSARVGTGYYEQYF.

This clonotype was recorded many times. V and J are TRBV3-1 and TRBJ1-5; D is possibly TRBD1 (6 bases). With 1 base removed from V and 2 bases from J, the gap between germline ends came to 12 bases. CDR3 length: 16 residues. From germline, CDR1 is LGHDT and CDR2 YNNKEL (reference sequence). The CDR3 coding sequence is TGTGCCAGCAGCCAAGGCTACAGGGCAGGCAATCAGCCCCAGCATTTT. This encodes CASSQGYRAGNQPQHF.

This clonotype has a count of ten or more. The gene calls are TRBV27 and TRBJ2-1, with D perhaps TRBD1 or TRBD2 (5 bases each). From germline, CDR1 is MNHEY and CDR2 SMNVEV (reference sequence). This CDR3 comprises 16 residues. Trimming took 6 bases from V and 0 from J, leaving 15 bases between them. The CDR3 DNA reads as TGTGCCAGCAGCACCTCCGGGACGGCCTCCTACAATGAGCAGTTCTTC. Its protein product is CASSTSGTASYNEQFF.

The table lists this clonotype with many counts. The chain couples TRBV30 to TRBJ2-7, with 7 bases that match TRBD2. CDR1 is GTSNPN, CDR2 SVGIG, per germline (reference sequence). Trimming removed 4 bases from V and 6 bases from J; junction bases left unmatched: 9. This CDR3 comprises 13 residues. The CDR3 region has the DNA TGTGCCTGGACTCGCCGGGAGGCTGGCGAGCAGTACTTC. Translated: CAWTRREAGEQYF.

This clonotype came up a few times. This may stem from a read error, because a much larger clone lies one nucleotide away. The rearrangement joins TRBV2 to TRBJ1-1; TRBD1 matches at 8 bases. This CDR3 contains 16 residues. The trim removed 3 bases at V and 1 base at J, leaving 7 bases unmatched. Germline CDR1 SNHLY, CDR2 FYNNEI. The CDR3 loop reads CASSDRGPSGNTEAFF. The CDR3 coding sequence is TGTGCCAGCAGTGACAGGGGGCCCAGCGGGAACACTGAAGCTTTCTTT.

Ten or more counts support this clonotype. The chain couples TRBV27 to TRBJ2-7; 7 nucleotides match TRBD2. The germline V gene encodes CDR1 MNHEY and CDR2 SMNVEV (reference sequence). The CDR3 length is 14 residues. V was clipped by 5 bases and J by 3 bases; unmatched bases: 7. The CDR3 DNA is TGTGCCAGCAGTCCACCGGGGAGGGACTACGAGCAGTACTTC. Protein: CASSPPGRDYEQYF.

This clonotype was seen at least ten times. This sequence joins TRBV6-1 and TRBJ1-2; 7 positions match TRBD1. The CDR3 has 15 amino acids. Trimming cost V 5 bases and J 0 bases; bases outside gene matches: 6. Looked up from germline, CDR1 is MNHNS and CDR2 is SASEGT. The CDR3 nucleotides read TGTGCCAGCAGTCTTCGGACAGGCTCTAACTATGGCTACACCTTC. Translating gives CASSLRTGSNYGYTF.

The sample holds a few counts of this clonotype. This chain uses TRBV12-3 or TRBV12-4 with TRBJ2-2; 11 bases agree with TRBD2. J was trimmed by 5 bases and V by 1 base; bases with no gene match: 3. This CDR3 has 16 residues. This CDR3 is CASSLDLAGGTGELFF. Written as DNA, the CDR3 is TGTGCCAGCAGTTTAGACCTAGCGGGAGGAACCGGGGAGCTGTTTTTT.

This clonotype was seen many times. The chain employs TRBV3-1 and TRBJ2-2; 14 nucleotides line up with TRBD2. CDR3 length: 15 residues. The ends lost 6 bases at V and 9 bases at J; junction bases unmatched: 6. Germline V gene data show CDR1 as LGHDT and CDR2 as YNNKEL (reference sequence). CDR3 amino acids: CASSPGTSGSRELFF. The CDR3 bases are TGTGCCAGCAGTCCCGGGACTAGCGGGAGTAGGGAGCTGTTTTTT.

Only a few counts were recorded for this clonotype. The chain uses TRBV5-1 and TRBJ2-5; TRBD1 matches at 10 bases. Germline V lookup: CDR1 SGHRS, CDR2 YFSETQ. J was trimmed by 6 bases and V by 2 bases; bases with no gene match: 10. This CDR3 region has 16 residues. As DNA, the CDR3 is TGCGCCAGCAGCTTAACCGGGACAGGGGACGAAAAGACCCAGTACTTC. Translating it yields CASSLTGTGDEKTQYF.

This clonotype has a count of ten or more. The V call is TRBV20-1, the J call TRBJ2-5; TRBD1 matches at 7 bases. The V and J ends lost 0 bases and 4 bases, in that order; junction bases with no gene match: 11. CDR1 DFQATT and CDR2 SNEGSKA come from the germline V gene (reference sequence). The length of the CDR3 is 16 residues. CDR3 sequence: CSARDLHRGRGETQYF. The CDR3, as DNA: TGCAGTGCTAGAGACCTCCACAGGGGAAGGGGAGAGACCCAGTACTTC.

The rearrangement joins TRBV13 to TRBJ1-6; D uncertain. V was cut by 5 bases and J by 0 bases, with 11 bases left in between. CDR1 and CDR2 (germline): PRHDT, FYEKMQ (reference sequence). The CDR3 extends over 16 amino acids. The DNA for the CDR3 is TGTGCCAGCAGCAAACTAAGACACTCCTATAATTCACCCCTCCACTTT. It encodes CASSKLRHSYNSPLHF. Full variable domain (rest looked up from reference TRBV13 and TRBJ1-6): AAGVIQSPRHLIKEKRETATLKCYPIPRHDTVYWYQQGPGQDPQFLISFYEKMQSDKGSIPDRFSAQQFSDYHSELNMSSLELGDSALYFCASSKLRHSYNSPLHFGNGTRLTVT.

Many counts were recorded for this clonotype. J is TRBJ2-7 and V is TRBV28; 11 bases agree with TRBD2. The germline V gene has CDR1 MDHEN and CDR2 SYDVKM. Unmatched junction bases numbered 16, after V lost 7 bases and J lost 2 bases. The CDR3 is 18 amino acids. The CDR3 reads CASTGGGLAGGTTYEQYF. The CDR3 DNA reads as TGTGCCAGCACGGGGGGGGGGCTAGCGGGAGGCACTACCTACGAGCAGTACTTC.